This TCR beta chain is from a study of T cells expressing NK-cell markers. Study at large: Of eight sequenced donors, seven were HCMV-seropositive and one HCMV-seronegative.

TCRdb re-called the 5' RACE reads and catalogs CDR3 proteins one per entry, DNA excluded. In all, the sample yields 200,000 to 300,000 distinct CDR3 sequences. This CDR3 comprises 15 residues. The germline gives CDR1 DFQATT, CDR2 SNEGSKA (reference sequence). Notes on this clonotype: The antigen is undetermined.

General study findings and limits: Several donors likewise had their CD3+CD56-NKG2C+ fraction led by these clonotypes.

The TCR sequence derives from a woman between 18 and 70 years old in good health. Sequenced input: blood T cells: a sorted CD56 or NKG2C T cell subset, CD4+ or CD8+ T cells, or bulk PBMC T cells (not recorded which). The rearrangement uses TRBV20-1 and TRBJ2-1; there is no DNA to check the TCRdb D call of TRBD2. CDR3 amino acids: CSAKPSGRTYNEQFF.